The 2 T cell receptor beta chains given below trace back to one sample, sequenced in a study of blood T cells in healthy people across ages. With a J-beta primer mix and a sample-barcoded 5' primer, a second PCR ran about 7 to 12 cycles. From the 5' RACE reads, TCRdb called clonotypes with MiXCR, one entry per CDR3 protein. The sample records 850,000 to 1,300,000 distinct CDR3 sequences, roughly 45% being singletons. The sequenced sample consisted of blood. All receptors derive from a woman aged 55 to 70 in good health.

In its sample, this clonotype was seen a few times. The chain employs TRBV6-2 or TRBV6-3 and TRBJ2-1; 7 nucleotides align to TRBD1. J gave up 8 bases and V 0 bases, and 10 bases lay outside the gene matches. The CDR3 runs 16 residues. Germline V CDR1 and CDR2: MNHEY, SVGEGT. The CDR3 DNA is TGTGCCAGCAGTTACTCGAGGACAGGTCCCACGGATGAGCAGTTCTTC. Translating it yields CASSYSRTGPTDEQFF.

The J gene is TRBJ2-5, the V gene TRBV20-1, with D perhaps given as TRBD1 or TRBD2 (6 bases each). The CDR3 consists of 16 residues. Germline V CDR1 and CDR2: DFQATT, SNEGSKA (reference sequence). V lost 0 bases and J lost 4, with 18 bases in between. The chain's CDR3 is CSARELTSTGRETQYF. CDR3 coding DNA: TGCAGTGCTAGAGAGCTAACTAGCACAGGGCGAGAGACCCAGTACTTC.